The 10 T cell receptor beta chains below were found in one sample sequenced in a study of blood T cells in healthy people across ages. Using a J-beta primer mix together with a sample-barcoded 5' primer, a second PCR was run for roughly 7 to 11 cycles. TCRdb re-called the 5' RACE reads with MiXCR, one entry per CDR3 protein. The sample gives hundreds of thousands of distinct CDR3 sequences, roughly two fifths of which show up once; 25% to 35% is in the top ten. Sequences were obtained from blood. The receptors were sampled from a man older than 75 in good health.

The chain carries TRBV30 and TRBJ1-6, with 9 bases matching TRBD1. V lost 5 bases, J lost 9 bases, and 8 bases stayed unmatched. Germline CDR1 reads GTSNPN; CDR2 reads SVGIG (reference sequence). This CDR3 has 14 amino acids. The DNA of the CDR3 is TGTGCCTGGCGCTTGACAGGGGGTGCTTCACCCCTCCACTTT. Protein sequence: CAWRLTGGASPLHF.

V gene TRBV6-5 combines with J gene TRBJ2-7, with D maybe TRBD2 (6 bases). V lost 3 bases and J 7 bases, leaving 22 bases between the germline ends. This CDR3 is 16 amino acids long. Germline V gene data show CDR1 as MNHEY and CDR2 as SVGAGI. The CDR3 loop is CASSYFRRGGTNEQYF. The CDR3, as DNA: TGTGCCAGCAGTTATTTTCGGAGGGGAGGTACGAATGAGCAGTACTTC.

For this clonotype: This may come from a read error, since a much larger clone is one base off. The chain employs TRBV6-1 and TRBJ2-3, with D uncertain. CDR3 length: 12 residues. Germline CDR1 is MNHNS and CDR2 is SASEGT. The chain's CDR3 is CASREAWDTQYF. DNA of the CDR3: TGTGCCAGCAGGGAAGCCTGGGATACGCAGTATTTT.

This clonotype was seen ten or more times. This CDR3 is CASGRTGNYGYTF. DNA of the CDR3: TGTGCCAGCGGCAGGACGGGAAACTATGGCTACACCTTC. This rearrangement joins TRBV6-1 to TRBJ1-2; D is undetermined. This CDR3 has 13 residues. V lost 8 bases and J lost 2, with 12 bases in between. Per germline, CDR1 MNHNS and CDR2 SASEGT.

This clonotype was found many times. The chain combines TRBV27 with TRBJ2-4, with D unresolved. Trimming shortened V by 8 bases and J by 2 bases, and 10 bases separated the two germline ends. Germline CDR1 reads MNHEY; CDR2 reads SMNVEV (reference sequence). CDR3 size: 13 residues. CDR3 nucleotide sequence: TGTGCCAGCGCCGAGCCCCCCAAAAACATTCAGTACTTC. Protein product: CASAEPPKNIQYF.

The chain links TRBV4-2 to TRBJ1-2, with 7 bases that match TRBD1. The CDR3 spans 13 residues. The V segment lost 0 bases and the J segment 12 bases; nucleotides outside the gene matches: 7. Germline CDR1 and CDR2: LGHNA and YNFKEQ. The CDR3 nucleotides are TGTGCCAGCAGCCAAGATCCGACAGGGAGGAACACCTTC. This encodes CASSQDPTGRNTF.

This clonotype was counted a few times. This chain links TRBV20-1 with TRBJ2-3; D may be TRBD2 (6 bases). The length of the CDR3 is 12 residues. V was cut by 5 bases and J by 8 bases, with 14 bases left in between. The germline gives CDR1 DFQATT, CDR2 SNEGSKA (reference sequence). CDR3 amino acids: CSAQEGPGTQYF. Written as DNA, the CDR3 is TGCAGTGCTCAGGAGGGCCCAGGTACGCAGTATTTT.

The gene calls are TRBV12-5 and TRBJ2-3, with D possibly TRBD1 on 6 matching bases. V lost 1 base to trimming and J lost 2 bases, with 16 bases between them. The CDR3 is 17 amino acids. CDR1 is LGHNT and CDR2 is FRNRAP in the germline V gene. CDR3 loop: CASGLGTAGPNTDTQYF. The DNA of the CDR3 is TGTGCTAGTGGTTTGGGGACAGCCGGACCCAACACAGATACGCAGTATTTT.

This clonotype was counted a few times. The chain recombines TRBV13 with TRBJ2-1; possibly TRBD2 for D (5 bases). The germline CDR1 and CDR2 sequences are PRHDT and FYEKMQ (reference sequence). V gave up 3 bases and J gave up 2 bases, with 17 bases separating them. The CDR3 covers 17 residues. The chain's CDR3 is CASSFSPSLRAYNEQFF. CDR3 nucleotides: TGTGCCAGCAGCTTCTCCCCCTCACTGAGGGCCTACAATGAGCAGTTCTTC.

The chain has TRBV7-2 and TRBJ2-3, with TRBD2 matching 10 bases. The CDR3 spans 19 residues. The germline V gene has CDR1 SGHTA and CDR2 FQGNSA. After removal of 1 base from V and 3 bases from J, the junction contained 13 bases not matched to a gene. For the CDR3, the DNA is TGTGCCAGCAGCTTAGGGGCTAGCGGGAGTCCCTCGAAAACAGATACGCAGTATTTT. Residues: CASSLGASGSPSKTDTQYF. Full variable domain (rest looked up from reference TRBV7-2 and TRBJ2-3): GAGVSQSPSNKVTEKGKDVELRCDPISGHTALYWYRQSLGQGLEFLIYFQGNSAPDKSGLPSDRFSAERTGGSVSTLTIQRTQQEDSAVYLCASSLGASGSPSKTDTQYFGPGTRLTVL.